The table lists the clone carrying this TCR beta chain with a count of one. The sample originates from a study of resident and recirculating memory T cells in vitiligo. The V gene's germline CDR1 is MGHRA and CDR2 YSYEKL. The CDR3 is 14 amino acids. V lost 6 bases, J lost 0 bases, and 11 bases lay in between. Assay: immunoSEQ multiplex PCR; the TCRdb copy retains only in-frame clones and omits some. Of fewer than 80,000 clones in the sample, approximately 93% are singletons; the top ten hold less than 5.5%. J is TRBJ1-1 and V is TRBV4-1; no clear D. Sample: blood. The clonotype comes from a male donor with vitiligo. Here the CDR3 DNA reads TGCGCCAGCAGGAGCAGAGGAGTGAACACTGAAGCTTTCTTT. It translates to CASRSRGVNTEAFF.